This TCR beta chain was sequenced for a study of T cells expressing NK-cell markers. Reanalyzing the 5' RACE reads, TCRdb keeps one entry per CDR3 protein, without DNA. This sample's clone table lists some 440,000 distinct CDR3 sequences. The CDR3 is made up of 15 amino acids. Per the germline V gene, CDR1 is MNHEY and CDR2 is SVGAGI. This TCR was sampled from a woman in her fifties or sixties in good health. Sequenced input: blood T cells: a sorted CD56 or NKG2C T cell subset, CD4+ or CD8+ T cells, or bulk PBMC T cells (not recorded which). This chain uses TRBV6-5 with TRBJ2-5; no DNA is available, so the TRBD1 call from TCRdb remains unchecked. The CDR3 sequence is CASSYGGGARKTQYF.